Below, 9 T cell receptor beta chains from the same sample are listed, as sequenced in a study of CD8 T cells in ankylosing spondylitis. No cognate antigen is known for these TCRs. TCRdb re-called the 5' RACE reads through MiXCR, storing one row per CDR3 protein. The sample lists about 220,000 distinct CDR3 sequences, 6% to 8% occurring once. Regarding the study as a whole: Typical of ankylosing spondylitis blood, it appeared, was a TCR beta motif of about eight highly homologous variants.

Sequenced sample: blood, either unsorted or a sorted T cell fraction (not recorded which). Every receptor here comes from a male donor with ankylosing spondylitis.

This clonotype was seen ten or more times. This chain uses TRBV4-3 with TRBJ2-1, with TRBD2 matching 7 bases. The germline CDR1 and CDR2 sequences are LGHNA and YSLEER. The J segment lost 5 bases and the V segment lost 5 bases, leaving 9 bases of the junction unmatched. CDR3 size: 15 residues. The CDR3: CASSKGLADDNEQFF. The CDR3 nucleotides are TGCGCCAGCAGCAAGGGGCTAGCGGATGACAATGAGCAGTTCTTC.

This clonotype was seen repeatedly, ten times or more. The rearrangement links TRBV10-3 to TRBJ2-1; 11 bases are shared with TRBD2. The V segment lost 0 bases and the J segment 2 bases; nucleotides outside the gene matches: 3. From germline, CDR1 is ENHRY and CDR2 SYGVKD. The CDR3 spans 17 residues. The CDR3 spells CAISESQTSGAYNEQFF. The CDR3 bases are TGTGCCATCAGTGAGTCCCAGACTAGCGGGGCCTACAATGAGCAGTTCTTC.

This clonotype was detected many times. In DNA, the CDR3 is TGTGCCATCAGTGATAGGCGGACTAACACCAATGAGCAGTTCTTC. Encoded protein: CAISDRRTNTNEQFF. This chain connects TRBV10-3 to TRBJ2-1; D might be TRBD2 (6 bases). The CDR3 consists of 15 residues. Germline CDR1 and CDR2: ENHRY and SYGVKD. The V gene lost 3 bases and the J gene lost 6 bases, with 15 bases spanning the gap.

This clonotype showed up many times. The chain combines TRBV29-1 with TRBJ1-1; 8 bases match TRBD1. Unmatched junction bases numbered 11, after V lost 7 bases and J lost 1 base. From germline, CDR1 is SQVTM and CDR2 ANQGSEA. This CDR3 has 15 residues. Here the CDR3 reads CSARTGTKKNTEAFF. CDR3 DNA sequence: TGCAGCGCCCGGACAGGGACTAAGAAGAACACTGAAGCTTTCTTT.

This clonotype was seen more than once but under ten times. The V and J genes are TRBV4-3 and TRBJ1-1; D call uncertain. Per the germline V gene, CDR1 is LGHNA and CDR2 is YSLEER. V lost 2 bases and J 6 bases, leaving 13 bases between the germline ends. The CDR3 runs to 14 residues. The CDR3, as DNA: TGCGCCAGCAGCCAAAATCTGGGTTACCCTGAAGCTTTCTTT. This codes for CASSQNLGYPEAFF.

This clonotype came up many times. V usage is TRBV29-1 and J usage is TRBJ2-3; D remains ambiguous. CDR1 and CDR2 from the germline V gene are SQVTM and ANQGSEA. The CDR3 contains 12 residues. V lost 7 bases and J lost 6, with 14 bases in between. This CDR3 reads CSGSRWRDTQYF. The CDR3 DNA reads as TGCAGCGGGAGCCGGTGGCGGGATACGCAGTATTTT.

This clonotype was observed many times. J is TRBJ1-2 and V is TRBV28; TRBD1 is a possible D gene (6 bases). Between the trimmed V and J ends, which lost 5 bases and 2 bases, there was a span of 21 bases. Germline V gene sequence: CDR1 MDHEN, CDR2 SYDVKM. This CDR3 has 17 residues. In nucleotides, the CDR3 is TGTGCCAGCAGTCTCTTCGACCGACAGGAGGGGAACTATGGCTACACCTTC. It translates to CASSLFDRQEGNYGYTF.

This clonotype was counted at least ten times. The rearrangement joins TRBV4-2 to TRBJ1-3; no clear D. The CDR3 runs to 16 residues. CDR1 LGHNA and CDR2 YNFKEQ come from the germline V gene. V lost 4 bases to trimming and J lost 0 bases, with 13 bases between them. CDR3 amino acids: CASSRGPGPSGNTIYF. The DNA for the CDR3 is TGTGCCAGCAGCCGCGGACCGGGCCCCTCTGGAAACACCATATATTTT.

The chain is built from TRBV30 and TRBJ2-7, with D unresolved. The V end was cut by 5 bases, the J end by 0 bases, with 8 bases between. CDR3 length: 12 residues. From germline, CDR1 is GTSNPN and CDR2 SVGIG (reference sequence). The CDR3 DNA reads as TGTGCCTGGTCCCGGACCTCCTACGAGCAGTACTTC. It codes for CAWSRTSYEQYF.